This T cell receptor (beta chain) was recovered during a study of response to subunit inactivated influenza vaccine. TCRdb reprocessed the RT-PCR reads via MiXCR and lists one record per CDR3 protein. The table shows 600,000 to 700,000 distinct CDR3 sequences, with 14% occurring only once. This clonotype was seen more than once but under ten times. Trimming shortened V by 0 bases and J by 0 bases, and 8 bases separated the two germline ends. CDR1 LGHNA and CDR2 YNFKEQ come from the germline V gene. The CDR3 contains 15 residues. V is TRBV4-2 and J is TRBJ1-1; D call uncertain. This receptor was identified in a middle-aged man who received an inactivated influenza vaccine. This material consisted of PBMCs from blood, taken about 14 days before vaccination. As DNA, the CDR3 is TGTGCCAGCAGCCAAGAGTCCAGCATGAACACTGAAGCTTTCTTT. This codes for CASSQESSMNTEAFF.